Below, 26 T cell receptor beta chains from the same sample are listed, as sequenced in a study of CD8 T cells in Susac syndrome. RNA amounts of about 0.5 to 1 ug underwent reverse transcription with random hexamers. Each CDR3 protein gets one entry after TCRdb re-called the immunoSEQ multiplex PCR reads with MiXCR. The table lists 100,000 to 110,000 distinct CDR3 sequences, about 95% of them singletons. Source material: CD8+ T cells from PBMCs. Receptors were obtained from a human donor with Susac syndrome.

The rearrangement links TRBV9 to TRBJ2-1; D is possibly TRBD2 (5 bases). Germline V gene sequence: CDR1 SGDLS, CDR2 YYNGEE. This CDR3 contains 15 residues. The ends were cut back, 3 bases at V and 8 bases at J, with 18 bases in the middle. The CDR3 bases are TGTGCCAGCAGCGCACCGGGAACCCCACGGGATGAGCAGTTCTTC. Residues: CASSAPGTPRDEQFF.

The chain links TRBV29-1 to TRBJ2-7, with D maybe TRBD2 (5 bases). The CDR3 sequence is 11 residues long. CDR1 and CDR2 (germline): SQVTM, ANQGSEA. The V and J ends lost 6 bases and 6 bases respectively, with 12 bases between them. The CDR3 region is CSVGGPGEQYF. CDR3 bases: TGCAGCGTCGGAGGACCGGGCGAGCAGTACTTC.

The V call is TRBV20-1, the J call TRBJ1-6, with D tentatively TRBD1 (5 bases). This CDR3 has 18 amino acids. The V gene's germline CDR1 is DFQATT and CDR2 SNEGSKA (reference sequence). V was shortened by 0 bases and J by 0 bases, with 15 bases between the two germline ends. The CDR3 loop reads CSARDPGTASSYNSPLHF. CDR3 sequence (DNA): TGCAGTGCTAGAGATCCCGGGACGGCGAGCTCCTATAATTCACCCCTCCACTTT.

The chain links TRBV25-1 to TRBJ1-5; TRBD1 aligns across 9 bases. The trim removed 5 bases at V and 4 bases at J, leaving 6 bases unmatched. This CDR3 has 15 residues. From germline, CDR1 is MGHDK and CDR2 SYGVNS. CDR3 nucleotide sequence: TGTGCCAGCAGTCAACAGGGGGCCGTAAATCAGCCCCAGCATTTT. Translation gives CASSQQGAVNQPQHF.

This clonotype was seen a single time. This sequence joins TRBV9 and TRBJ2-5, with unresolved D. Germline-derived CDR1 and CDR2 are SGDLS and YYNGEE. This CDR3 region has 13 residues. V was clipped by 4 bases and J by 5 bases, with 12 bases between them. The CDR3 is CASSSRHMETQYF. CDR3 sequence (DNA): TGTGCCAGCAGCTCCCGACATATGGAGACCCAGTACTTC.

This sequence joins TRBV7-9 and TRBJ1-2; 8 nucleotides align to TRBD1. Losses at the gene ends were 4 bases for V and 4 bases for J; bases not matched to a gene: 5. The germline V gene encodes CDR1 SEHNR and CDR2 FQNEAQ (reference sequence). The CDR3 covers 14 residues. For the CDR3, the DNA is TGTGCCAGCAGCTCTGGGACAGGAGGCTATGGCTACACCTTC. Translating it yields CASSSGTGGYGYTF.

The chain is built from TRBV20-1 and TRBJ2-5; maybe TRBD1 (6 bases). Trimming stripped 0 bases from V and 2 bases from J, with 13 bases between. Germline loops: CDR1 DFQATT, CDR2 SNEGSKA (reference sequence). The CDR3 is made up of 15 amino acids. CDR3 bases: TGCAGTGCTAGAGATGAAGGTGACAGGCAAGAGACCCAGTACTTC. Translation gives CSARDEGDRQETQYF.

The genes are TRBV28 and TRBJ2-3; D gene ambiguous. CDR1 and CDR2 from the germline V gene are MDHEN and SYDVKM. The length of the CDR3 is 14 residues. Trimming cost V 2 bases and J 2 bases, with 8 bases left between them. This chain's CDR3 is CASSLLLLTDTQYF. CDR3 coding DNA: TGTGCCAGCAGTTTACTACTTCTCACAGATACGCAGTATTTT.

This chain connects TRBV5-1 to TRBJ2-7; 7 bases match TRBD1. The CDR3 length is 15 residues. The germline V gene encodes CDR1 SGHRS and CDR2 YFSETQ. The V gene end was trimmed by 0 bases and the J gene end by 6 bases; junction bases not matched to a gene: 9. The CDR3 nucleotides are TGCGCCAGCAGCTTGGCCGAAGGGGGCATTCCCGAGCAGTACTTC. This encodes CASSLAEGGIPEQYF. The variable domain in full, with the rest retrieved from reference TRBV5-1 and TRBJ2-7, is KAGVTQTPRYLIKTRGQQVTLSCSPISGHRSVSWYQQTPGQGLQFLFEYFSETQRNKGNFPGRFSGRQFSNSRSEMNVSTLELGDSALYLCASSLAEGGIPEQYFGPGTRLTVT.

The rearrangement links TRBV20-1 to TRBJ2-3; TRBD2 matches at 7 bases. CDR3 length: 13 residues. Germline loops: CDR1 DFQATT, CDR2 SNEGSKA (reference sequence). J lost 2 bases, V lost 5 bases, and 4 bases had no gene match. CDR3 bases: TGCAGTGCTTTTGGGGGGGACACAGATACGCAGTATTTT. As protein: CSAFGGDTDTQYF.

The V call is TRBV11-2, the J call TRBJ2-7, with TRBD1 matching 8 bases. The germline gives CDR1 SGHAT, CDR2 FQNNGV. Trimming cost V 6 bases and J 2 bases; bases outside gene matches: 9. The CDR3 spans 15 residues. CDR3 DNA: TGTGCCAGCAGGCCAGGACAGGGTGGGACCTACGAGCAGTACTTC. As protein: CASRPGQGGTYEQYF.

In DNA form, the CDR3 reads TGCGCCAGCAGCCAAGTTGCGGGGGAGACCCAGTACTTC. This codes for CASSQVAGETQYF. The V gene is TRBV4-1, the J gene TRBJ2-5; TRBD2 might be the D (6 bases). Germline V gene data show CDR1 as MGHRA and CDR2 as YSYEKL. V was shortened by 1 base and J by 5 bases, with 8 bases between the two germline ends. CDR3 size: 13 residues.

This clonotype has just one count. The V call is TRBV7-8, the J call TRBJ2-5; TRBD1 agrees at 10 bases. The V segment lost 4 bases and the J segment 5 bases; nucleotides outside the gene matches: 7. This CDR3 comprises 15 residues. The germline V gene has CDR1 SGHVS and CDR2 FQNEAQ. The CDR3 nucleotides read TGTGCCAGCAGCTCCCGGGACAGGGGCGGGGAGACCCAGTACTTC. It codes for CASSSRDRGGETQYF.

The chain has TRBV12-3 or TRBV12-4 and TRBJ1-1; D is ambiguous. Trimming stripped 8 bases from V and 4 bases from J, with 11 bases between. The CDR3 extends over 12 amino acids. Written as DNA, the CDR3 is TGTGCCAGCTTGGGAGGGCCCACTGAAGCTTTCTTT. This codes for CASLGGPTEAFF.

This clonotype has just one count. This chain uses TRBV5-4 with TRBJ2-5; 7 nucleotides agree with TRBD2. Germline V CDR1 and CDR2: SGHNT, YYREEE (reference sequence). CDR3 size: 15 residues. V lost 4 bases and J lost 5; bases outside the gene matches: 11. The CDR3 DNA reads as TGTGCCAGCAGCCCGCTGGGCCAGGGAGGGGAGACCCAGTACTTC. Amino acids: CASSPLGQGGETQYF.

The J gene is TRBJ2-5, the V gene TRBV29-1; a weak D match, TRBD2 (7 bases). Per the germline V gene, CDR1 is SQVTM and CDR2 is ANQGSEA. V dropped 7 bases and J dropped 2 bases, with 17 bases sitting between them. This CDR3 contains 14 residues. The CDR3 reads CSAAGAGGQETQYF. CDR3 in DNA: TGCAGCGCCGCGGGGGCCGGAGGGCAAGAGACCCAGTACTTC.

The chain employs TRBV12-3 or TRBV12-4 and TRBJ2-5, with TRBD2 matching over 9 bases. The V gene end was trimmed by 6 bases and the J gene end by 3 bases; junction bases not matched to a gene: 8. There are 15 residues in the CDR3. Here the CDR3 reads CASSLPIAGEETQYF. CDR3 nucleotides: TGTGCCAGCAGCCTCCCGATAGCGGGGGAAGAGACCCAGTACTTC.

The chain carries TRBV5-1 and TRBJ2-5; no firm D call. V lost 1 base, J lost 2 bases, and 12 bases lay in between. The germline V gene has CDR1 SGHRS and CDR2 YFSETQ. The CDR3 length is 15 residues. CDR3 sequence (DNA): TGCGCCAGCAGCTTGAAGCTTGCTTTTCAAGAGACCCAGTACTTC. Translating it yields CASSLKLAFQETQYF.

The V call is TRBV6-5, the J call TRBJ2-7, with 10 bases aligning to TRBD2. V trimming: 8 bases; J trimming: 7 bases; junction bases outside the gene matches: 8. Germline assignment: CDR1 MNHEY and CDR2 SVGAGI. This CDR3 contains 13 residues. CDR3 loop: CASGVLAGEEQYF. The DNA for the CDR3 is TGTGCCAGCGGGGTCCTAGCGGGGGAGGAGCAGTACTTC.

This sequence joins TRBV27 and TRBJ2-3; 9 nucleotides align to TRBD1. Trimming removed 5 bases from V and 6 bases from J; junction bases left unmatched: 12. The CDR3 sequence is 16 residues long. The V gene's germline CDR1 is MNHEY and CDR2 SMNVEV (reference sequence). This CDR3 is CASSLRDRALLDTQYF. In nucleotides, the CDR3 is TGTGCCAGCAGTCTCCGGGACAGGGCTTTGTTGGATACGCAGTATTTT.

This clonotype has only one observation. V gene TRBV4-1 combines with J gene TRBJ1-4, with 9 bases matching TRBD1. There are 16 residues in the CDR3. V trimming: 4 bases; J trimming: 7 bases; junction bases outside the gene matches: 10. Germline V CDR1 and CDR2: MGHRA, YSYEKL. CDR3 DNA: TGCGCCAGCAGCCCCCAGAGGGGGACAGGGATTGAAAAACTGTTTTTT. Amino acid sequence: CASSPQRGTGIEKLFF.

The chain recombines TRBV4-1 with TRBJ1-1; D gene uncertain. The CDR3 is made up of 11 amino acids. Between the trimmed V and J ends, which lost 2 bases and 6 bases, there was a span of 4 bases. Per germline, CDR1 MGHRA and CDR2 YSYEKL. CDR3: CASSQRSEAFF. CDR3 coding DNA: TGCGCCAGCAGCCAAAGGTCTGAAGCTTTCTTT.

The chain uses TRBV12-3 or TRBV12-4 and TRBJ2-5; 7 bases align to TRBD1. J lost 0 bases, V lost 4 bases, and 2 bases had no gene match. CDR3 size: 14 residues. The CDR3 is CASSSQGDQETQYF. Written as DNA, the CDR3 is TGTGCCAGCAGTTCTCAGGGGGACCAAGAGACCCAGTACTTC.

The chain joins TRBV7-9 to TRBJ2-1; 11 bases align to TRBD2. The V segment lost 3 bases and the J segment 0 bases; nucleotides outside the gene matches: 4. The germline V gene encodes CDR1 SEHNR and CDR2 FQNEAQ (reference sequence). The CDR3 has 17 amino acids. The chain's CDR3 is CASSFGTSGSSYNEQFF. The DNA of the CDR3 is TGTGCCAGCAGCTTCGGGACTAGCGGTAGCTCCTACAATGAGCAGTTCTTC.

The chain employs TRBV4-1 and TRBJ1-5; D gene ambiguous. The germline V and J ends were trimmed by 4 bases and 5 bases, with 15 bases remaining between them. The CDR3 covers 15 residues. The germline CDR1 and CDR2 sequences are MGHRA and YSYEKL. DNA for the CDR3: TGCGCCAGCAGCCCCAGCTGGCAGAAAGATCAGCCCCAGCATTTT. Amino acid sequence: CASSPSWQKDQPQHF.

V is TRBV24-1 and J is TRBJ2-1; D uncertain. Germline CDR1 is KGHDR and CDR2 is SFDVKD. The CDR3 runs to 11 residues. V lost 1 base to trimming and J lost 10 bases, with 4 bases between them. The CDR3 coding sequence is TGTGCCACCAGTGATTTAGTGGAGCAGTTCTTC. This encodes CATSDLVEQFF.